Shown below are 17 T cell receptor beta chains from a single sample sequenced in a study of T cells in Graves' hyperthyroidism and ophthalmopathy. TCR beta CDR3 sequences were amplified from RNA transcripts. The primer set for the first-round RT-PCR of the TCR CDR3 was HTBI. TCRdb re-derived calls from the multiplex PCR reads in MiXCR, one entry per CDR3 protein. The data contain roughly 56,000 distinct CDR3 sequences, about 50% of them seen just once; the ten biggest clones take up about an eighth. The specimen sequenced was blood. The origin of the receptors is a woman in her 30s with Graves' ophthalmopathy.

V usage is TRBV7-2 and J usage is TRBJ2-7; 9 bases are shared with TRBD2. CDR1 SGHTA and CDR2 FQGNSA come from the germline V gene. Unmatched junction bases numbered 8, after V lost 5 bases and J lost 3 bases. The CDR3 is 15 amino acids. CDR3 sequence (DNA): TGTGCCAGCAGCCGGGGGAAGCGGGGGGACTACGAGCAGTACTTC. Translation: CASSRGKRGDYEQYF.

This clonotype appeared a few times. The chain joins TRBV27 to TRBJ2-5, with unresolved D. CDR1 MNHEY and CDR2 SMNVEV come from the germline V gene (reference sequence). The CDR3 totals 13 residues. The ends were cut back, 6 bases at V and 2 bases at J, with 10 bases in the middle. In nucleotides, the CDR3 is TGTGCCAGCAGGAAAACCGGACAAGAGACCCAGTACTTC. It specifies CASRKTGQETQYF.

This clonotype was recorded many times. This sequence joins TRBV28 and TRBJ2-1; D gene ambiguous. CDR3 length: 12 amino acids. Per germline, CDR1 MDHEN and CDR2 SYDVKM. Trimming left V 5 bases short and J 8 bases short, with 10 bases between. CDR3 DNA: TGTGCCAGCAGTCTTGTGCTCTATGAGCAGTTCTTC. The encoded protein is CASSLVLYEQFF.

This chain connects TRBV6-1 to TRBJ2-1; 7 positions agree with TRBD1. V lost 2 bases to trimming and J lost 13 bases; unmatched junction nucleotides: 11. The CDR3 contains 14 residues. CDR1 and CDR2 (germline): MNHNS, SASEGT. This CDR3 reads CASSEYPGGHLQFF. The CDR3 region has the DNA TGTGCCAGCAGTGAATACCCAGGGGGACATCTTCAGTTCTTC.

For this clonotype: At one end the junction does not follow the germline gene, possibly because of a read error. The gene calls are TRBV19 and TRBJ2-3; 11 nucleotides align to TRBD2. The CDR3 has 15 residues. The V gene's germline CDR1 is LNHDA and CDR2 SQIVND (reference sequence). The CDR3 DNA reads TGTGCCAGTCGTAGCGGGGGGGAGGGCACGGATACGCAGTATTTT. Its protein product is CASRSGGEGTDTQYF.

This rearrangement joins TRBV2 to TRBJ2-3, with D perhaps matching TRBD1 (6 bases). Germline values: CDR1 SNHLY, CDR2 FYNNEI. V was cut by 8 bases and J by 1 base, with 7 bases left in between. CDR3 length: 12 amino acids. CDR3 loop: CASSGGTDTQYF. The CDR3 coding sequence is TGTGCCAGCTCAGGGGGCACAGATACGCAGTATTTT. The full variable domain, with the rest looked up from reference TRBV2 and TRBJ2-3, is EPEVTQTPSHQVTQMGQEVILRCVPISNHLYFYWYRQILGQKVEFLVSFYNNEISEKSEIFDDQFSVERPDGSNFTLKIRSTKLEDSAMYFCASSGGTDTQYFGPGTRLTVL.

This clonotype was recorded many times. The chain couples TRBV12-3 or TRBV12-4 to TRBJ2-3; no definite D call. There are 14 residues in the CDR3. V was cut by 7 bases and J by 1 base, with 12 bases left in between. The CDR3 bases are TGTGCCAGCACCGGTACGGACCGCACAGATACGCAGTATTTT. This translates into CASTGTDRTDTQYF.

The rearrangement joins TRBV20-1 to TRBJ2-3; TRBD2 is a possible D gene (5 bases). The CDR3 extends over 16 amino acids. V dropped 3 bases and J dropped 1 base, with 17 bases sitting between them. Germline CDR1 DFQATT, CDR2 SNEGSKA (reference sequence). CDR3 nucleotide sequence: TGCAGTGCTAGGAATCCGGTGGGAGTCGGCACAGATACGCAGTATTTT. This gives the protein CSARNPVGVGTDTQYF.

J is TRBJ1-1 and V is TRBV20-1; D is undetermined. This CDR3 region has 12 residues. V lost 6 bases to trimming and J lost 5 bases, with 13 bases between them. Germline V CDR1 and CDR2: DFQATT, SNEGSKA (reference sequence). This CDR3 reads CSAVDVATEAFF. The CDR3 DNA sequence: TGCAGTGCGGTAGACGTTGCAACTGAAGCTTTCTTT.

This sequence joins TRBV5-6 and TRBJ1-3; D not resolved. V gave up 3 bases and J gave up 4 bases, with 2 bases separating them. The germline CDR1 and CDR2 sequences are SGHDT and YYEEEE. The CDR3 spans 11 residues. The CDR3 protein is CASSWGNTIYF. The CDR3 DNA is TGTGCCAGCAGCTGGGGAAACACCATATATTTT.

V gene TRBV10-2 combines with J gene TRBJ2-3; TRBD1 matches 8 bases. Trimming at V came to 5 bases and at J to 3 bases, leaving 7 bases not matched to a gene. The CDR3 is 15 amino acids. Per germline, CDR1 WSHSY and CDR2 SAAADI. Here the CDR3 DNA reads TGCGCCAGCAGTTCCGCAGGGGGCTTTACAGATACGCAGTATTTT. Translating gives CASSSAGGFTDTQYF.

The table lists this clonotype with many counts. The rearrangement uses TRBV11-2 and TRBJ1-5; D gene unclear. Trimming left V 0 bases short and J 11 bases short, with 17 bases between. Germline CDR1 reads SGHAT; CDR2 reads FQNNGV. The CDR3 sequence is 15 residues long. The CDR3 DNA follows: TGTGCCAGCAGCTTAGAATCGGGCGGGAGTGCAGCCCAGCATTTT. This gives the protein CASSLESGGSAAQHF.

This chain connects TRBV5-5 to TRBJ2-5; 9 nucleotides match TRBD1. The germline CDR1 and CDR2 sequences are SGHKS and YYEKEE (reference sequence). The CDR3 runs to 14 residues. Trimming at V came to 2 bases and at J to 3 bases, leaving 2 bases not matched to a gene. This chain's CDR3 is CASSLGQGKETQYF. The CDR3, as DNA: TGTGCCAGCAGCTTAGGACAGGGGAAAGAGACCCAGTACTTC.

This clonotype was counted ten times or more. The chain carries TRBV7-8 and TRBJ2-2; 12 bases align to TRBD2. CDR1 and CDR2 from the germline V gene are SGHVS and FQNEAQ. Germline trimming cut 3 bases from V and 6 bases from J; bases unmatched to any gene: 11. The CDR3 spans 18 residues. In nucleotides, the CDR3 is TGTGCCAGCAGCTTGCGTGCGCTAGCGGGAGGGCCTCCCGGGGAGCTGTTTTTT. Its protein is CASSLRALAGGPPGELFF.

The rearrangement joins TRBV12-3 or TRBV12-4 to TRBJ2-7, with TRBD2 identical over 7 bases. Losses at the gene ends were 2 bases for V and 3 bases for J; bases not matched to a gene: 10. There are 16 residues in the CDR3. This CDR3 is CASSLRARRERYEQYF. The CDR3 region has the DNA TGTGCCAGCAGTTTAAGGGCTCGGCGGGAGCGCTACGAGCAGTACTTC.

For the CDR3, the DNA is TGTGCCAGCAGCTTAACGGGACAGGGCTCCTACGAGCAGTACTTC. Amino acids: CASSLTGQGSYEQYF. The chain is built from TRBV7-3 and TRBJ2-7; 9 nucleotides align to TRBD1. The CDR3 is 15 residues long. Germline V lookup: CDR1 SGHTA, CDR2 FQGTGA. After removal of 0 bases from V and 0 bases from J, the junction contained 0 bases not matched to a gene. Based on the CDR3 plus reference TRBV7-3 and TRBJ2-7, the full variable domain is GAGVSQTPSNKVTEKGKYVELRCDPISGHTALYWYRQSLGQGPEFLIYFQGTGAADDSGLPNDRFFAVRPEGSVSTLKIQRTERGDSAVYLCASSLTGQGSYEQYFGPGTRLTVT.

This clonotype was seen repeatedly, ten times or more. The V and J genes are TRBV5-6 and TRBJ2-3; TRBD2 agrees at 7 bases. After removal of 1 base from V and 2 bases from J, the junction contained 7 bases not matched to a gene. CDR3 size: 16 residues. Germline V gene sequence: CDR1 SGHDT, CDR2 YYEEEE. The CDR3: CASSLFASGLTDTQYF. CDR3 in DNA: TGTGCCAGCAGCTTGTTTGCTAGCGGCCTCACAGATACGCAGTATTTT. The full variable domain, rest sourced from reference TRBV5-6 and TRBJ2-3, is DAGVTQSPTHLIKTRGQQVTLRCSPKSGHDTVSWYQQALGQGPQFIFQYYEEEERQRGNFPDRFSGHQFPNYSSELNVNALLLGDSALYLCASSLFASGLTDTQYFGPGTRLTVL.